Listed here is a single TCR beta chain. The sample belongs to a study of blood T cell repertoires in COVID-19. Germline CDR1 and CDR2: ENHRY and SYGVKD. The V gene lost 6 bases and the J gene lost 0 bases, with 11 bases spanning the gap. The CDR3 is 14 amino acids. Data came from immunoSEQ multiplex PCR; TCRdb stores just in-frame clones and leaves some out. The sample contains around 100,000 clones, roughly 84% of which appear only once. Sequenced sample: peripheral blood. The receptor's source is a man aged 70 or older with active or convalescent COVID-19. The chain employs TRBV10-3 and TRBJ1-1; possibly TRBD1 for D (6 bases). The CDR3 here is CAIRKGGVNTEAFF. The CDR3 DNA follows: TGTGCCATCAGAAAAGGGGGGGTGAACACTGAAGCTTTCTTT.